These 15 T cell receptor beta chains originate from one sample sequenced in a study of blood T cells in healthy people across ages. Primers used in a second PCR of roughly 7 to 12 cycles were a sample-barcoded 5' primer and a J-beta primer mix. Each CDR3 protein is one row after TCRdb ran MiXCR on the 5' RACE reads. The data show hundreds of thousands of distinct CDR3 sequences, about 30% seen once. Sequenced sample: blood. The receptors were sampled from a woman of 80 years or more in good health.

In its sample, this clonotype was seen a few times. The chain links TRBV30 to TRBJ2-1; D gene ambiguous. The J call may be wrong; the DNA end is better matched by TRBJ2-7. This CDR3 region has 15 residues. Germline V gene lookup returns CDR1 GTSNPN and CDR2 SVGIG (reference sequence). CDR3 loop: CAWSGTPTTYNEQYF. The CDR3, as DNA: TGTGCCTGGAGTGGGACGCCAACTACCTACAATGAGCAGTACTTC.

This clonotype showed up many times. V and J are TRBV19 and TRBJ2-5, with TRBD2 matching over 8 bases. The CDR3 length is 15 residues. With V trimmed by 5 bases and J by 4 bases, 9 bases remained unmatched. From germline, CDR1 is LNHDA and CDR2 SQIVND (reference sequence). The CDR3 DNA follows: TGTGCCAGTAGTGCGGATAGCGGGGCGGGAGAGACCCAGTACTTC. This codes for CASSADSGAGETQYF.

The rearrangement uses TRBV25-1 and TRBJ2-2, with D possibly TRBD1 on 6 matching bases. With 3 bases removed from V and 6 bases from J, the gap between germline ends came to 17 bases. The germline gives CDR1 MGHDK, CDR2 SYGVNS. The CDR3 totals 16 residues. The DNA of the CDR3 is TGTGCCAGCAGTGAGTCCCGCCAGGGGAGATCCGGGGAGCTGTTTTTT. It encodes CASSESRQGRSGELFF.

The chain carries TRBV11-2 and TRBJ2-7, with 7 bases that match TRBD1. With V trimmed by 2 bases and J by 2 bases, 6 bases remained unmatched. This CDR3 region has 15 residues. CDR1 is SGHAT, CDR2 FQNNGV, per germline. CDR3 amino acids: CASSLYRDSTYEQYF. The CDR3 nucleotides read TGTGCCAGCAGCTTATACCGGGACAGCACCTACGAGCAGTACTTC.

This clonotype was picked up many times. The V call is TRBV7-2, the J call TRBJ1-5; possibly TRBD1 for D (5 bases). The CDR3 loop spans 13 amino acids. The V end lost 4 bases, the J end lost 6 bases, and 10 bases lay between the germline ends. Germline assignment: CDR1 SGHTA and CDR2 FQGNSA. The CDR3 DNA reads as TGTGCCAGCAGCTACACGGGGGGTCAGCCCCAGCATTTT. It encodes CASSYTGGQPQHF.

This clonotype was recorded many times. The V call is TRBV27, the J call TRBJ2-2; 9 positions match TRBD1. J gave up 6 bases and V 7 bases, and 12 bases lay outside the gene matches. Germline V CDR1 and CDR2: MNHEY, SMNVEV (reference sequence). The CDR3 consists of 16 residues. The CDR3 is CASTAPGQGSSGELFF. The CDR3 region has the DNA TGTGCCAGCACCGCGCCGGGACAGGGATCATCCGGGGAGCTGTTTTTT.

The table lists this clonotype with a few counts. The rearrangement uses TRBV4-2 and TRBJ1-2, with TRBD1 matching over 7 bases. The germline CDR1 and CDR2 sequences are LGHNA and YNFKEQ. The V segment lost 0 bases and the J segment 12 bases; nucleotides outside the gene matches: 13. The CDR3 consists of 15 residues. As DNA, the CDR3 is TGTGCCAGCAGCCAAGATCAAGGGCAGGGGGGGAAGAACACCTTC. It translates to CASSQDQGQGGKNTF.

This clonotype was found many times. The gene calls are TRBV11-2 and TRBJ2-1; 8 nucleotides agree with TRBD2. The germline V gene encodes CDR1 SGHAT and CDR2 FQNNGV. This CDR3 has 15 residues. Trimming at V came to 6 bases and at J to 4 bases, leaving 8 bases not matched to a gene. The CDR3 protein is CASRIGGGVYNEQFF. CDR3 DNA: TGTGCCAGCAGGATCGGGGGGGGGGTTTACAATGAGCAGTTCTTC.

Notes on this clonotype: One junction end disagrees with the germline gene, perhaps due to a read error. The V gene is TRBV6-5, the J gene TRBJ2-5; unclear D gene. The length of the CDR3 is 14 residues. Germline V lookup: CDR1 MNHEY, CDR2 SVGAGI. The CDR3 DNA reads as TGTGCCAGCAGTTTGTCAGAATTCCAAGGGACCCAGTACTTC. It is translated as CASSLSEFQGTQYF.

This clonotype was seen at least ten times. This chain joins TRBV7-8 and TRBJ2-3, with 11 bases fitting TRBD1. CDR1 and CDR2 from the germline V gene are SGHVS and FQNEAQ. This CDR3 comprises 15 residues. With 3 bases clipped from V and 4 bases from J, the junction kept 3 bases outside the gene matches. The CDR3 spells CASSFRTGGADTQYF. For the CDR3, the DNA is TGTGCCAGCAGCTTTAGGACAGGGGGCGCAGATACGCAGTATTTT.

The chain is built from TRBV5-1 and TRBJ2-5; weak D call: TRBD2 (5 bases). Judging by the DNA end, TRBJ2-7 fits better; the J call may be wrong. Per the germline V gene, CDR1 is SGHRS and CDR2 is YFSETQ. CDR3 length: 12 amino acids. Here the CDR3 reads CASSGSDYEQYF. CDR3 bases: TGCGCCAGCTCGGGTAGCGACTACGAGCAGTACTTC.

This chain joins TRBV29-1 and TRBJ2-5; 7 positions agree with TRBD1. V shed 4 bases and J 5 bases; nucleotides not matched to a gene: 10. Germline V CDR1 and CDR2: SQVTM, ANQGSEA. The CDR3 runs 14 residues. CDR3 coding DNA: TGCAGCGTTGTTCGCCCAGACAGGGCCGAGACCCAGTACTTC. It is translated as CSVVRPDRAETQYF.

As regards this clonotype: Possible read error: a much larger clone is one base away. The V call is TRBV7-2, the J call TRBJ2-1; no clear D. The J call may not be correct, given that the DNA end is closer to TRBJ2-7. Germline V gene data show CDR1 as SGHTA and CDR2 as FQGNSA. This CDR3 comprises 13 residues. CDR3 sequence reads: CASSLTLYNEQYF. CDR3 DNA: TGTGCCAGCAGCTTAACTCTGTACAATGAGCAGTACTTC.

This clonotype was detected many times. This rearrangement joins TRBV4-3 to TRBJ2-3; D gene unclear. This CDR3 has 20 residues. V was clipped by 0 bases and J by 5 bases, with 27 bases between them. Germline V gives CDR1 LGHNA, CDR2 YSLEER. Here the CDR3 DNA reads TGCGCCAGCAGCCAAGATAGGGTGGGCGGACCCGCGGTAGTTCGAGATACGCAGTATTTT. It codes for CASSQDRVGGPAVVRDTQYF.

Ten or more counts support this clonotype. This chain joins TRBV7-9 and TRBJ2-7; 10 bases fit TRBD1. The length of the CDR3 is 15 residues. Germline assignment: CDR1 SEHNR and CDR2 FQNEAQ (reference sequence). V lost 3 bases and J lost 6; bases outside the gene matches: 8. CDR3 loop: CASSLSGQGEAEQYF. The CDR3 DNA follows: TGTGCCAGCAGCTTGTCCGGACAGGGGGAGGCCGAGCAGTACTTC.